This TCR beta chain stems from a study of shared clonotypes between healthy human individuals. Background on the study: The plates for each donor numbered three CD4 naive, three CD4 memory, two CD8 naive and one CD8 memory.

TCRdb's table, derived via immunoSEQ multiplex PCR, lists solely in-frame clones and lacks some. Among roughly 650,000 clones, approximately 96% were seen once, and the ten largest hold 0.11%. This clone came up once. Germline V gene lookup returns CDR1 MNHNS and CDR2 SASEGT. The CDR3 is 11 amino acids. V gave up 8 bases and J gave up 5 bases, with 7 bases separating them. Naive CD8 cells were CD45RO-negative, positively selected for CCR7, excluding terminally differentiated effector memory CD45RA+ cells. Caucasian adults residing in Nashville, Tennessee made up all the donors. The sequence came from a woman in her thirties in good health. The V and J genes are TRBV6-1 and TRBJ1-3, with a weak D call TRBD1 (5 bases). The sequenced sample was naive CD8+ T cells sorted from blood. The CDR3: CASQDRNTIYF. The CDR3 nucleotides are TGTGCCAGCCAGGACAGAAACACCATATATTTT.